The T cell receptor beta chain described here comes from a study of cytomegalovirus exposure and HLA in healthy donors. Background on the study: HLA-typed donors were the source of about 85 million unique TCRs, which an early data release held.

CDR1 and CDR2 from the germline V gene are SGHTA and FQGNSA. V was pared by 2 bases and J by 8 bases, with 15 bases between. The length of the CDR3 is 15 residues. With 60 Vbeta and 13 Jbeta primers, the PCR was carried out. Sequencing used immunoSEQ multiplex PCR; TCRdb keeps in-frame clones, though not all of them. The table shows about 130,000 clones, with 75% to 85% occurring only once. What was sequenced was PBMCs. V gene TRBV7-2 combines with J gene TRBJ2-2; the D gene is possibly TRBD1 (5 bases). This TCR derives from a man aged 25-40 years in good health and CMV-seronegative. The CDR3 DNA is TGTGCCAGCAGCTTACGTGCAGGGCAATCTGGGGAGCTGTTTTTT. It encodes CASSLRAGQSGELFF. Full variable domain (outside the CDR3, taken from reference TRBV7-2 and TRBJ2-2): GAGVSQSPSNKVTEKGKDVELRCDPISGHTALYWYRQSLGQGLEFLIYFQGNSAPDKSGLPSDRFSAERTGGSVSTLTIQRTQQEDSAVYLCASSLRAGQSGELFFGEGSRLTVL.